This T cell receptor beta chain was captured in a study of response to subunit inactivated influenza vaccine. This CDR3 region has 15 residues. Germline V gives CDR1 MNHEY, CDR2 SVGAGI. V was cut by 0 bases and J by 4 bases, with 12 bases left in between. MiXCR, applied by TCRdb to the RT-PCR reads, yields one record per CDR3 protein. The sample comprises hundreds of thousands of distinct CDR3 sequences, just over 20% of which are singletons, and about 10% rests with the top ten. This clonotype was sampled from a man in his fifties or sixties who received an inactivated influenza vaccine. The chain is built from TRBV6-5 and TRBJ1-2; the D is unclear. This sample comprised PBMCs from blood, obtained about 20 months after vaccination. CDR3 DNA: TGTGCCAGCAGTTACTCGGGCAGGAATGCCTATGGCTACACCTTC. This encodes CASSYSGRNAYGYTF.